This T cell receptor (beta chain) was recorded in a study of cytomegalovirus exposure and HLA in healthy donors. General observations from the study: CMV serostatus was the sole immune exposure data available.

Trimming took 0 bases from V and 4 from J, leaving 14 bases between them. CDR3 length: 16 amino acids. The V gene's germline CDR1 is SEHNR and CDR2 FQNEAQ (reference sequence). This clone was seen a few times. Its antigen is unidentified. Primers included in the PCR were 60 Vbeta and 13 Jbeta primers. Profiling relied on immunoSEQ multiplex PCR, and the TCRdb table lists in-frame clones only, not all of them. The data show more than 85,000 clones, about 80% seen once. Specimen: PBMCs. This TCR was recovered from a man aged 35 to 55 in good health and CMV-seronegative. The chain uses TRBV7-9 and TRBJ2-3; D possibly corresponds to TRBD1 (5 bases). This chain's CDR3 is CASSLAPGSIPDTQYF. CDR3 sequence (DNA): TGTGCCAGCAGCTTAGCTCCAGGGTCTATCCCAGATACGCAGTATTTT.